Shown below are 27 T cell receptor beta chains from a single sample sequenced in a study of CD8+ T cells in alopecia areata. Treatment noted: oral pan-JAK inhibitor, 5-10 mg twice daily. It was cDNA, reverse transcribed from extracted RNA, that served as the sequencing template. The assay was immunoSEQ multiplex PCR, and TCRdb's table has in-frame clones only and misses some. The table lists about 150,000 clones, roughly 54% of them singletons. The sample here was CD8+ T cells sorted from blood, taken at week 4, from a patient treated with tofacitinib. Receptors originate from a human donor with alopecia areata.

The CDR3 spells CASSLWEGRSRETQYF. The CDR3 DNA is TGTGCCAGCAGCTTGTGGGAGGGAAGGTCAAGAGAGACCCAGTACTTC. This rearrangement joins TRBV5-4 to TRBJ2-5, with 7 positions matching TRBD2. Unmatched junction bases numbered 10, after V lost 1 base and J lost 4 bases. The germline gives CDR1 SGHNT, CDR2 YYREEE (reference sequence). The CDR3 runs to 16 residues.

The CDR3 DNA is TGTGCCAGCACCCCCGACGAGGTGGAGGAGACCCAGTACTTC. This translates into CASTPDEVEETQYF. This chain uses TRBV25-1 with TRBJ2-5, with D uncertain. CDR1 is MGHDK, CDR2 SYGVNS, per germline. The CDR3 length is 14 residues. The ends were cut back, 7 bases at V and 5 bases at J, with 17 bases in the middle.

The chain couples TRBV30 to TRBJ1-4; the match to TRBD1 covers 7 bases. Trimming took 7 bases from V and 4 from J; bases not matched to a gene: 6. CDR3 length: 13 residues. CDR1 is GTSNPN, CDR2 SVGIG, per germline (reference sequence). CDR3 coding DNA: TGTGCCTCGGCGGACAGGTATAATGAAAAACTGTTTTTT. Translated: CASADRYNEKLFF.

This chain uses TRBV30 with TRBJ1-1, with 7 nucleotides matching TRBD1. The germline CDR1 and CDR2 sequences are GTSNPN and SVGIG (reference sequence). V shed 2 bases and J 1 base; nucleotides not matched to a gene: 4. The CDR3 is 14 residues long. CDR3 sequence (DNA): TGTGCCTGGAGTTGGGACAGCGGGAACACTGAAGCTTTCTTT. Amino acid sequence: CAWSWDSGNTEAFF.

This clone was observed a few times. Other DNA sequences in the sample encode the same CDR3. The rearrangement joins TRBV30 to TRBJ1-1; no clear D. The germline V gene has CDR1 GTSNPN and CDR2 SVGIG (reference sequence). The CDR3 has 11 amino acids. V was trimmed by 0 bases and J by 7 bases, leaving 6 bases between them. CDR3 DNA: TGTGCCTGGAGTGTACGAGTTGAAGCTTTCTTT. This gives the protein CAWSVRVEAFF. Together with reference TRBV30 and TRBJ1-1, the CDR3 gives the full variable domain: SQTIHQWPATLVQPVGSPLSLECTVEGTSNPNLYWYRQAAGRGLQLLFYSVGIGQISSEVPQNLSASRPQDRQFILSSKKLLLSDSGFYLCAWSVRVEAFFGQGTRLTVV.

In its sample, this clone was seen a few times. The rearrangement links TRBV6-4 to TRBJ1-6; D unclear. V lost 0 bases to trimming and J lost 7 bases, with 10 bases between them. Germline V lookup: CDR1 MRHNA, CDR2 SNTAGT. There are 15 residues in the CDR3. The CDR3: CASSDSGAGNSPLHF. Here the CDR3 DNA reads TGTGCCAGCAGTGACTCGGGTGCGGGGAATTCACCCCTCCACTTT.

The chain carries TRBV6-8 and TRBJ2-5; tentatively, D is TRBD1 or TRBD2 (5 bases each). The CDR3 spans 14 residues. V dropped 5 bases and J dropped 5 bases, with 15 bases sitting between them. Germline CDR1 reads MNHGY; CDR2 reads SAAAGT. The CDR3 nucleotides are TGTGCCAGCAGTATTCGGGACCGGAGGGAGACCCAGTACTTC. This gives the protein CASSIRDRRETQYF.

The CDR3 reads CASSLFPGTGELFF. The CDR3 DNA is TGTGCCAGCAGTTTATTTCCAGGCACCGGGGAGCTGTTTTTT. The chain is built from TRBV27 and TRBJ2-2; D call uncertain. CDR1 MNHEY and CDR2 SMNVEV come from the germline V gene (reference sequence). Trimming took off 1 base at V and 4 bases at J, with 7 bases between the two ends. This CDR3 comprises 14 residues.

The chain employs TRBV29-1 and TRBJ2-1, with 16 positions matching TRBD2. The J segment lost 5 bases and the V segment lost 6 bases, leaving 7 bases of the junction unmatched. In germline, CDR1 is SQVTM, CDR2 ANQGSEA. The CDR3 sequence is 16 residues long. The CDR3 region is CSVGLAGGLRNNEQFF. The CDR3 DNA follows: TGCAGCGTGGGACTAGCGGGGGGGCTTAGGAACAATGAGCAGTTCTTC.

V is TRBV7-7 and J is TRBJ2-3; 7 bases align to TRBD2. Per germline, CDR1 SSHAT and CDR2 FNYEAQ (reference sequence). V lost 0 bases and J lost 3; bases outside the gene matches: 9. This CDR3 has 17 residues. CDR3 nucleotide sequence: TGTGCCAGCAGCTTAGCCGGAAATCGAGCGGGGACAGATACGCAGTATTTT. Protein sequence: CASSLAGNRAGTDTQYF.

This clone was counted at least ten times. This chain connects TRBV6-5 to TRBJ2-2; TRBD1 aligns across 7 bases. The V and J ends lost 2 bases and 2 bases, in that order; junction bases with no gene match: 2. The CDR3 runs to 15 residues. Germline CDR1 MNHEY, CDR2 SVGAGI. CDR3 nucleotide sequence: TGTGCCAGCAGTTACGGGACAGAAAACACCGGGGAGCTGTTTTTT. Residues: CASSYGTENTGELFF.

The chain links TRBV6-5 to TRBJ1-1; D remains ambiguous. The CDR3 contains 14 residues. The V end was cut by 0 bases, the J end by 1 base, with 6 bases between. Looked up from germline, CDR1 is MNHEY and CDR2 is SVGAGI. For the CDR3, the DNA is TGTGCCAGCAGTTACTCGATGGCGAACACTGAAGCTTTCTTT. Translation gives CASSYSMANTEAFF.

This sequence joins TRBV30 and TRBJ1-1; D perhaps matches TRBD1 (5 bases). V lost 3 bases, J lost 4 bases, and 12 bases lay in between. CDR1 is GTSNPN, CDR2 SVGIG, per germline (reference sequence). CDR3 size: 13 residues. The CDR3 DNA follows: TGTGCCTGGAGACTCGCGGGGGGCACTGAAGCTTTCTTT. Translated, it gives CAWRLAGGTEAFF.

The chain uses TRBV4-2 and TRBJ2-3; 7 nucleotides match TRBD1. In germline, CDR1 is LGHNA, CDR2 YNFKEQ. The CDR3 contains 17 residues. The V and J ends lost 1 base and 1 base, in that order; junction bases with no gene match: 8. CDR3 coding DNA: TGTGCCAGCAGCCAAGGGGACCTAGGGGGCGGCACAGATACGCAGTATTTT. Translating gives CASSQGDLGGGTDTQYF.

V is TRBV30 and J is TRBJ1-2, with a possible D match to TRBD1 (5 bases). Between the trimmed V and J ends, which lost 0 bases and 2 bases, there was a span of 10 bases. The CDR3 runs 14 residues. Per germline, CDR1 GTSNPN and CDR2 SVGIG (reference sequence). CDR3 nucleotides: TGTGCCTGGAGTGTACTGAGACAGAACTATGGCTACACCTTC. This encodes CAWSVLRQNYGYTF.

This clone showed up just a few times. The gene calls are TRBV27 and TRBJ1-5; D is ambiguous. The CDR3 consists of 14 residues. The germline gives CDR1 MNHEY, CDR2 SMNVEV (reference sequence). Trimming removed 5 bases at V and 6 bases at J, with 14 bases between. CDR3 sequence (DNA): TGTGCCAGCAGTCCTAGGACTGTGGGTCAGCCCCAGCATTTT. The encoded protein is CASSPRTVGQPQHF.

This clone came up a few times. V gene TRBV7-9 combines with J gene TRBJ1-1; D ambiguous. This CDR3 has 13 residues. Trimming pared 3 bases from V and 3 bases from J, leaving 8 bases between. CDR1 and CDR2 (germline): SEHNR, FQNEAQ (reference sequence). The CDR3: CASSFSSDTEAFF. The CDR3 DNA sequence: TGTGCCAGCAGCTTTAGCAGTGACACTGAAGCTTTCTTT.

This sequence joins TRBV30 and TRBJ1-2; D is uncertain. This CDR3 is built from 14 residues. The germline V gene has CDR1 GTSNPN and CDR2 SVGIG (reference sequence). Trimming left V 0 bases short and J 3 bases short, with 11 bases between. The CDR3 here is CAWSVRGFHYGYTF. The DNA of the CDR3 is TGTGCCTGGAGTGTACGGGGATTTCACTATGGCTACACCTTC.

The chain combines TRBV29-1 with TRBJ1-2, with 8 bases aligning to TRBD1. Germline lookup yields CDR1 SQVTM and CDR2 ANQGSEA. CDR3 length equals 12 residues. Unmatched junction bases numbered 2, after V lost 1 base and J lost 7 bases. The CDR3 DNA is TGCAGCGTTGAAGGGACAGGGATTGGCTACACCTTC. Translation gives CSVEGTGIGYTF.

DNA for the CDR3: TGTGCCAGCAGTTCACGGACAGGGATAGATAACAATGAGCAGTTCTTC. Protein: CASSSRTGIDNNEQFF. The rearrangement uses TRBV27 and TRBJ2-1; TRBD1 matches 8 bases. There are 16 residues in the CDR3. Germline V gives CDR1 MNHEY, CDR2 SMNVEV (reference sequence). V lost 4 bases and J lost 5; bases outside the gene matches: 10.

CDR3 region: CASSEEGQGREKLFF. The CDR3 bases are TGTGCCAGCAGTGAAGAGGGACAGGGTCGTGAAAAACTGTTTTTT. The chain is built from TRBV25-1 and TRBJ1-4; TRBD1 aligns across 9 bases. The V gene end was trimmed by 2 bases and the J gene end by 7 bases; junction bases not matched to a gene: 5. The CDR3 has 15 amino acids. CDR1 is MGHDK and CDR2 is SYGVNS in the germline V gene.

The rearrangement joins TRBV27 to TRBJ1-1; 8 bases fit TRBD1. CDR3 length: 15 residues. V lost 2 bases, J lost 0 bases, and 2 bases stayed unmatched. Germline V gives CDR1 MNHEY, CDR2 SMNVEV (reference sequence). CDR3 DNA sequence: TGTGCCAGCAGTTTAACGACAGGGGTGAACACTGAAGCTTTCTTT. Protein sequence: CASSLTTGVNTEAFF.

The chain couples TRBV27 to TRBJ2-7; 7 bases agree with TRBD2. The trim removed 5 bases at V and 2 bases at J, leaving 6 bases unmatched. This CDR3 region has 14 residues. The germline gives CDR1 MNHEY, CDR2 SMNVEV (reference sequence). The CDR3 protein is CASSGEGSAYEQYF. CDR3 coding DNA: TGTGCCAGCAGTGGGGAGGGAAGCGCCTACGAGCAGTACTTC.

The sample holds a few counts of this clone. CDR3 nucleotide sequence: TGTGCCAGCAGCCCCCCTAGGGGCGAGCAGTACTTC. Its protein product is CASSPPRGEQYF. The chain employs TRBV7-6 and TRBJ2-7; maybe TRBD1 (5 bases). The V and J ends lost 5 bases and 6 bases respectively, with 11 bases between them. CDR1 and CDR2 (germline): SGHVS, FNYEAQ. The CDR3 runs 12 residues.

The chain employs TRBV9 and TRBJ2-7, with 8 bases that match TRBD1. Germline V gives CDR1 SGDLS, CDR2 YYNGEE. The CDR3 consists of 14 residues. V gave up 0 bases and J gave up 3 bases; unmatched junction bases: 2. CDR3 sequence: CASSVGGTGYEQYF. CDR3 DNA sequence: TGTGCCAGCAGCGTAGGGGGGACAGGCTACGAGCAGTACTTC.

The chain carries TRBV2 and TRBJ1-5; a possible D gene is TRBD1 (5 bases). Trimming took 2 bases from V and 4 from J, leaving 9 bases between them. The CDR3 totals 14 residues. Germline lookup yields CDR1 SNHLY and CDR2 FYNNEI. The CDR3, as DNA: TGTGCCAGCAGTGAATGGGGCACGAATCAGCCCCAGCATTTT. It encodes CASSEWGTNQPQHF.

The table lists this clone with many counts. The chain is built from TRBV7-9 and TRBJ2-6, with D possibly being TRBD2 (6 bases). V dropped 5 bases and J dropped 3 bases, with 17 bases sitting between them. The germline V gene has CDR1 SEHNR and CDR2 FQNEAQ (reference sequence). The CDR3 contains 17 residues. The CDR3, as DNA: TGTGCCAGCAGCCCGTCGGAGGGGAAACATGGGGCCAACGTCCTGACTTTC. Translation: CASSPSEGKHGANVLTF.